The clone carrying this T cell receptor (beta chain) has ten or more counts. Its target is not known. This specimen comes from a study of T cells after posttransplantation cyclophosphamide. Study-wide results and caveats: Recipient CMV seropositivity and CMV reactivation strongly tracked TRB clonality. Donor CD8+ memory clones often dominated recipient blood repertoires at later times.

This CDR3 spans 15 amino acids. Germline-derived CDR1 and CDR2 are KGHDR and SFDVKD. The germline V and J ends were trimmed by 6 bases and 7 bases, with 18 bases remaining between them. Assay used: immunoSEQ multiplex PCR; TCRdb lists only in-frame clones, some missing. Sampling found around 35,000 clones, none seen once. Sequenced material: PBMCs. This clonotype was obtained from a man aged 25-45 years in good health and a related stem cell transplant donor. This sequence joins TRBV24-1 and TRBJ2-1, with D perhaps TRBD2 (5 bases). Written as DNA, the CDR3 is TGTGCCACCAGTCCTCCCGGGTCGGGGTGGAATGAGCAGTTCTTC. It encodes CATSPPGSGWNEQFF.